The 6 T cell receptor beta chains below were found in one sample sequenced in a study of CD8+ T cells in alopecia areata. After isolation, RNA underwent reverse transcription to generate cDNA as the sequencing template. Clones were sequenced by immunoSEQ multiplex PCR, and TCRdb holds only the in-frame ones, with some missing. Of 150,000 to 200,000 clones listed, less than 75% were seen once; the top ten hold roughly 11%. This specimen was CD8+ T cells sorted from blood, taken at week 0. Source of these receptors: a human donor with alopecia areata.

The chain couples TRBV6-5 to TRBJ2-1; no clear D gene. Trimming cost V 0 bases and J 0 bases, with 9 bases left between them. The CDR3 spans 16 residues. Germline CDR1 and CDR2: MNHEY and SVGAGI. CDR3 amino acids: CASSYSNQPSYNEQFF. The CDR3 nucleotides read TGTGCCAGCAGTTACTCGAATCAGCCCTCCTACAATGAGCAGTTCTTC.

This clone was recorded a few times. The chain joins TRBV7-3 to TRBJ2-3, with 10 bases lining up with TRBD2. J was trimmed by 3 bases and V by 5 bases; bases with no gene match: 5. Germline loops: CDR1 SGHTA, CDR2 FQGTGA. CDR3 length: 15 amino acids. The CDR3 is CASSRSGGATDTQYF. In DNA form, the CDR3 reads TGTGCCAGCAGCCGAAGCGGGGGGGCAACAGATACGCAGTATTTT.

The V gene is TRBV2, the J gene TRBJ2-7; tentative D call: TRBD2 (7 bases). The CDR3 has 15 amino acids. Germline CDR1 reads SNHLY; CDR2 reads FYNNEI. V was shortened by 2 bases and J by 3 bases, with 14 bases between the two germline ends. This CDR3 is CASSERGGASYEQYF. As DNA, the CDR3 is TGTGCCAGCAGTGAAAGGGGGGGCGCCAGCTACGAGCAGTACTTC.

On this clone itself: The sample contains more than one DNA sequence encoding this CDR3. The chain couples TRBV29-1 to TRBJ1-1; D uncertain. The ends were cut back, 4 bases at V and 1 base at J, with 4 bases in the middle. This CDR3 contains 11 residues. Per germline, CDR1 SQVTM and CDR2 ANQGSEA. Written as DNA, the CDR3 is TGCAGCGTTGCACGGAACACTGAAGCTTTCTTT. It translates to CSVARNTEAFF.

The chain is built from TRBV27 and TRBJ1-5, with D unresolved. Looked up from germline, CDR1 is MNHEY and CDR2 is SMNVEV (reference sequence). The V end was cut by 5 bases, the J end by 3 bases, with 11 bases between. This CDR3 has 14 residues. The CDR3 sequence: CASSPGRPNQPQHF. The CDR3, as DNA: TGTGCCAGCAGTCCAGGACGGCCCAATCAGCCCCAGCATTTT.

The chain has TRBV30 and TRBJ1-4; no clear D gene. The CDR3 runs to 13 residues. Trimming cost V 1 base and J 2 bases, with 5 bases left between them. CDR1 GTSNPN and CDR2 SVGIG come from the germline V gene (reference sequence). CDR3 residues: CAWSEGTNEKLFF. In DNA, the CDR3 is TGTGCCTGGAGTGAGGGCACTAATGAAAAACTGTTTTTT.